The TCR beta chain described here comes from a study of beta chain features in type 1 diabetes. Background on the study: Regarding age, gender and cell yields, patients proved similar to healthy donors. General observations from the study: For Type 1 diabetes patients, all four CD4+ subsets carried TCRB CDR3s that were moderately but significantly shorter.

What was sequenced were expressed TCRB transcripts, since all of the isolated RNA had been reverse transcribed. Deep immunoSEQ sequencing covered naive, central memory and regulatory T cell samples. Sequenced by immunoSEQ multiplex PCR; TCRdb stores in-frame clones only, minus some. The repertoire consists of 200,000 to 300,000 clones, with about 14% occurring once and the leading ten covering approximately 0.018%. It was one heparinised blood draw, averaging around 100 mL, that each donor gave. Sorting of CD4+ naive, central memory, regulatory and stem cell-like memory cells was performed via CD45RO/CCR7/CD25/CD127/CD95/CD27. Germline CDR1 SGHDN, CDR2 FVKESK. This CDR3 comprises 15 residues. V shed 5 bases and J 5 bases; nucleotides not matched to a gene: 5. This clone was seen a handful of times. No antigen is known for it.

The TCR comes from a man under 40 with type 1 diabetes. Sequencing was done on a sample of naive CD4+ T cells from blood. This sequence joins TRBV14 and TRBJ2-4; 11 nucleotides line up with TRBD1. For the CDR3, the DNA is TGTGCCAGCAGCGGACAGGGGGCGGGCGAAAACATTCAGTACTTC. Protein sequence: CASSGQGAGENIQYF. Variable domain in full (rest from reference TRBV14 and TRBJ2-4): EAGVTQFPSHSVIEKGQTVTLRCDPISGHDNLYWYRRVMGKEIKFLLHFVKESKQDESGMPNNRFLAERTGGTYSTLKVQPAELEDSGVYFCASSGQGAGENIQYFGAGTRLSVL.